This T cell receptor (beta chain) was profiled in a study of cytomegalovirus exposure and HLA in healthy donors. Regarding the study as a whole: Accounts indicate the classifier identified cytomegalovirus status with strong specificity and sensitivity.

CDR1 is SQVTM and CDR2 is ANQGSEA in the germline V gene. The CDR3 extends over 15 amino acids. V shed 7 bases and J shed 0 bases, with 18 bases lying between them. This clone was detected once. Its antigen is undetermined. With 60 Vbeta and 13 Jbeta primers, the PCR was carried out. The data were produced by immunoSEQ multiplex PCR, yet TCRdb's version contains in-frame clones alone and is incomplete. The sample has about 87,000 clones, under 80% seen once; the top ten hold about a fifth. The rearrangement joins TRBV29-1 to TRBJ2-5, with D perhaps matching TRBD2 (7 bases). Sequenced: PBMCs. The sequence was obtained from a man aged 25-45 years in good health and CMV-seropositive. The CDR3, as DNA: TGCAGCGCCCGAGGGGGGGCCGGGTACCAAGAGACCCAGTACTTC. As protein: CSARGGAGYQETQYF.